The clone carrying this T cell receptor (beta chain) was counted between two and nine times. Antigen unknown. A much larger clone differs by one base, so this may be a read error. Regarding the study as a whole: Larger-cohort validation covered only one TCR beta V-J rearrangement. Tumor Treg TCRs overlapped most with tumor naive CD4+ cells.

Naive CD4+ T cells were purified with Tregs depleted by CD25. Full-length variable regions came from constant-region reverse primers plus semi-nested Nested Universal Primer A PCR. MiXCR, run by TCRdb on the 5' RACE reads, gives a single entry per CDR3 protein. The data contain 5,500 to 6,500 distinct CDR3 sequences, around 34% of them seen just once; the ten biggest clones take up around 5.5%. The sequenced sample was naive CD4+ T cells sorted from a lymph node. Subset described: naive CD4+ T cells, CD4+CD45RA+CD25-. The sequence came from a female donor with breast cancer.

CDR3 nucleotides: TGCAGCGTTGTATGGGGGTTGAACACTGAAGCTCTCTTT. Translated, it gives CSVVWGLNTEALF. The rearrangement uses TRBV29-1 and TRBJ1-1; a possible D gene is TRBD1 (5 bases). Germline assignment: CDR1 SQVTM and CDR2 ANQGSEA. This CDR3 contains 13 residues.